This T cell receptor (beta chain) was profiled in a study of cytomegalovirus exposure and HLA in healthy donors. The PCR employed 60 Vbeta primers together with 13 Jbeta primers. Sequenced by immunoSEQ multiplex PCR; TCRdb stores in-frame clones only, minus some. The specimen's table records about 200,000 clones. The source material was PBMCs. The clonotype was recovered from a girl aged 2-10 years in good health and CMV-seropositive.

CDR3 region: CASSLTSGRPADTQYF. DNA for the CDR3: TGTGCCAGCAGTCTTACTAGCGGGAGACCAGCGGATACGCAGTATTTT. V gene TRBV6-4 combines with J gene TRBJ2-3, with 11 nucleotides matching TRBD2. V was clipped by 5 bases and J by 6 bases; unmatched bases: 10. The CDR3 has 16 amino acids. Germline loops: CDR1 MRHNA, CDR2 SNTAGT.